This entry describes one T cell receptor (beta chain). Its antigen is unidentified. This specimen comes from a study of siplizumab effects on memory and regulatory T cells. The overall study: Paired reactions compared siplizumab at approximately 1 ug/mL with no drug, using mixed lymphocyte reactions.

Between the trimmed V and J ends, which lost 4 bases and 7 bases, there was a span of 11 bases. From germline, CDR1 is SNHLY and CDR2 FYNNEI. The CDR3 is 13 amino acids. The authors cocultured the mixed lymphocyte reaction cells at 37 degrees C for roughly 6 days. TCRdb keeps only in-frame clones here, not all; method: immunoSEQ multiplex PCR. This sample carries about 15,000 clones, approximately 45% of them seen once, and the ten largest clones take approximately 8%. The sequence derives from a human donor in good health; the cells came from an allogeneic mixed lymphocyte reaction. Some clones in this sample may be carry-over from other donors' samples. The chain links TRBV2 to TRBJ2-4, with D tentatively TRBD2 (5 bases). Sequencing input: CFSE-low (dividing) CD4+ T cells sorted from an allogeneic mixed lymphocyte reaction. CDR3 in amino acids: CASSVGSLNIQYF. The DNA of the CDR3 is TGTGCCAGCAGTGTTGGGAGTTTGAACATTCAGTACTTC.